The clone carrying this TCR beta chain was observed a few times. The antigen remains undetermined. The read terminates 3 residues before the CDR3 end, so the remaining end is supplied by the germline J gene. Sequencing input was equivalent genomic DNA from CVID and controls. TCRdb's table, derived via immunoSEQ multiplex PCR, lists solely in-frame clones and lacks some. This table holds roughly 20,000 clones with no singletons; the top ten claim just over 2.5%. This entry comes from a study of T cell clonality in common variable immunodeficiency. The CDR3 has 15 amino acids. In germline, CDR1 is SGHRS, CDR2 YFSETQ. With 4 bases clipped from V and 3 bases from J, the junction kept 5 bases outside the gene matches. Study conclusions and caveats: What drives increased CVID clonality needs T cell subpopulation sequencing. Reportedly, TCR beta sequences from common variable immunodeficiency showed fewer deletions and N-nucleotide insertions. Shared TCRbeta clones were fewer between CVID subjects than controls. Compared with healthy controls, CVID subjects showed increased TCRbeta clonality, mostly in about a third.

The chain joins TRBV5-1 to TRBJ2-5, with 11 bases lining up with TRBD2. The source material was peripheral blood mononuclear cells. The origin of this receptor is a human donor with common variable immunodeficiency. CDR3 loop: CASSLGLADKETQYF. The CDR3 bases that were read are TGCGCCAGCAGCCTGGGACTAGCGGATAAAGAGACC.